These 16 T cell receptor beta chains share one sample of origin, sequenced in a study of cytomegalovirus exposure and HLA in healthy donors. With 60 Vbeta and 13 Jbeta primers, the PCR was carried out. TCRdb's table, derived via immunoSEQ multiplex PCR, lists solely in-frame clones and lacks some. The table shows around 150,000 clones, with 80% to 85% occurring only once. Sequencing was carried out using PBMCs. Source of these receptors: a male donor in good health and CMV-seropositive.

The chain is built from TRBV5-4 and TRBJ1-1; 10 bases map to TRBD1. CDR3 length equals 16 residues. CDR1 is SGHNT and CDR2 is YYREEE in the germline V gene (reference sequence). Trimming cost V 4 bases and J 1 base; bases outside gene matches: 7. CDR3 loop: CASSPGQGRGNTEAFF. For the CDR3, the DNA is TGTGCCAGCAGCCCGGGACAGGGGAGGGGGAACACTGAAGCTTTCTTT.

The V gene is TRBV18, the J gene TRBJ2-5; 9 bases agree with TRBD2. V lost 6 bases, J lost 2 bases, and 4 bases stayed unmatched. The CDR3 runs to 14 residues. The germline gives CDR1 KGHSH, CDR2 LQKENI. DNA of the CDR3: TGTGCCAGCTCGCCGACTAGCGGACAAGAGACCCAGTACTTC. This codes for CASSPTSGQETQYF.

Comment on this clone: Other DNA sequences in this sample translate to the same CDR3. The V and J genes are TRBV5-6 and TRBJ2-7; 7 bases map to TRBD2. There are 14 residues in the CDR3. With 6 bases clipped from V and 0 bases from J, the junction kept 6 bases outside the gene matches. Germline CDR1 and CDR2: SGHDT and YYEEEE. The CDR3 sequence is CASIGTGGSYEQYF. The CDR3 nucleotides are TGTGCCAGCATCGGGACGGGGGGCTCCTACGAGCAGTACTTC.

The V and J genes are TRBV25-1 and TRBJ2-7; D is unclear. Germline V gives CDR1 MGHDK, CDR2 SYGVNS. The germline V and J ends were trimmed by 2 bases and 6 bases, with 8 bases remaining between them. This CDR3 is 12 amino acids long. The CDR3 bases are TGTGCCAGCAGTGAAGAGGTGCCCGAGCAGTACTTC. This gives the protein CASSEEVPEQYF.

The genes are TRBV30 and TRBJ2-6, with 10 nucleotides matching TRBD1. J lost 4 bases, V lost 0 bases, and 9 bases had no gene match. The CDR3 is 18 amino acids. Germline V gene lookup returns CDR1 GTSNPN and CDR2 SVGIG (reference sequence). CDR3 in amino acids: CAWSVGGTGVAGANVLTF. The DNA for the CDR3 is TGTGCCTGGAGTGTAGGGGGGACAGGGGTAGCAGGGGCCAACGTCCTGACTTTC.

This chain links TRBV7-9 with TRBJ1-1, with D tentatively TRBD1 (6 bases). V was trimmed by 5 bases and J by 1 base, leaving 11 bases between them. This CDR3 region has 14 residues. The germline CDR1 and CDR2 sequences are SEHNR and FQNEAQ (reference sequence). CDR3 sequence reads: CASSATTGNTEAFF. The CDR3 DNA is TGTGCCAGCAGCGCGACGACAGGGAACACTGAAGCTTTCTTT.

The CDR3 is CASSLVPSGRAQETQYF. DNA of the CDR3: TGTGCCAGCAGCTTAGTGCCTAGCGGGAGGGCTCAAGAGACCCAGTACTTC. The chain carries TRBV7-2 and TRBJ2-5, with 12 bases that match TRBD2. This CDR3 has 17 amino acids. V gave up 1 base and J gave up 2 bases; unmatched junction bases: 5. From germline, CDR1 is SGHTA and CDR2 FQGNSA.

Only one count was recorded for this clone. The chain is built from TRBV5-6 and TRBJ1-5; 10 bases are a match to TRBD1. The V and J ends lost 4 bases and 2 bases, in that order; junction bases with no gene match: 3. The CDR3 is 15 residues long. Germline V gives CDR1 SGHDT, CDR2 YYEEEE. This CDR3 reads CASSVGTGGNQPQHF. CDR3 sequence (DNA): TGTGCCAGCAGCGTTGGGACAGGGGGCAATCAGCCCCAGCATTTT.

The genes are TRBV7-2 and TRBJ2-1; 9 positions match TRBD2. The CDR3 sequence is 16 residues long. From germline, CDR1 is SGHTA and CDR2 FQGNSA. The V gene end was trimmed by 1 base and the J gene end by 8 bases; junction bases not matched to a gene: 9. The CDR3 DNA reads TGTGCCAGCAGCTTAGTAAGGCGGGGGGGCCGAGATGAGCAGTTCTTC. Its protein is CASSLVRRGGRDEQFF.

This clone was seen a single time. CDR3 in DNA: TGCAGCGTTGATAAGGCAGGGGCTGGGTATGGCTACACCTTC. It translates to CSVDKAGAGYGYTF. The chain employs TRBV29-1 and TRBJ1-2; D is perhaps TRBD1 (6 bases). CDR1 is SQVTM and CDR2 is ANQGSEA in the germline V gene. The CDR3 sequence is 14 residues long. V lost 3 bases, J lost 5 bases, and 16 bases lay in between. Variable domain in full (rest from reference TRBV29-1 and TRBJ1-2): SAVISQKPSRDICQRGTSLTIQCQVDSQVTMMFWYRQQPGQSLTLIATANQGSEATYESGFVIDKFPISRPNLTFSTLTVSNMSPEDSSIYLCSVDKAGAGYGYTFGSGTRLTVV.

The J gene is TRBJ1-5, the V gene TRBV30, with D possibly matching TRBD1 (6 bases). Germline loops: CDR1 GTSNPN, CDR2 SVGIG (reference sequence). Trimming took off 0 bases at V and 7 bases at J, with 13 bases between the two ends. This CDR3 spans 14 amino acids. The CDR3 nucleotides read TGTGCCTGGAGTGTACGGGGCGGGGGCCAGCCCCAGCATTTT. Protein sequence: CAWSVRGGGQPQHF. Full variable domain (outside the CDR3, taken from reference TRBV30 and TRBJ1-5): SQTIHQWPATLVQPVGSPLSLECTVEGTSNPNLYWYRQAAGRGLQLLFYSVGIGQISSEVPQNLSASRPQDRQFILSSKKLLLSDSGFYLCAWSVRGGGQPQHFGDGTRLSIL.

The genes are TRBV2 and TRBJ1-2, with a weak D call TRBD1 (6 bases). The CDR3 extends over 12 amino acids. Germline V CDR1 and CDR2: SNHLY, FYNNEI. Trimming took 5 bases from V and 8 from J, leaving 12 bases between them. The DNA of the CDR3 is TGTGCCAGCAGTCACAGGGAGGGCGGCTACACCTTC. Encoded protein: CASSHREGGYTF.

Remarks on this clone: The junction shows a germline mismatch at one end, possibly a read error. V usage is TRBV19 and J usage is TRBJ2-6; D might be TRBD1 (5 bases). Germline loops: CDR1 LNHDA, CDR2 SQIVND (reference sequence). There are 15 residues in the CDR3. The DNA of the CDR3 is TGTGCCAGTAAGGTTGATTTCTCTGGGGCCAACGGCCTGACTTTC. Translation: CASKVDFSGANGLTF. Combining the CDR3 with reference TRBV19 and TRBJ2-6 gives the whole variable domain DGGITQSPKYLFRKEGQNVTLSCEQNLNHDAMYWYRQDPGQGLRLIYYSQIVNDFQKGDIAEGYSVSREKKESFPLTVTSAQKNPTAFYLCASKVDFSGANGLTFGAGSRLTVL.

The chain uses TRBV5-6 and TRBJ2-7, with TRBD1 matching 7 bases. CDR3 length equals 16 residues. CDR1 SGHDT and CDR2 YYEEEE come from the germline V gene. The V and J ends lost 4 bases and 4 bases, in that order; junction bases with no gene match: 14. DNA of the CDR3: TGTGCCAGCAGCGATGCAATGGGACAGAGGATTTACGAGCAGTACTTC. This gives the protein CASSDAMGQRIYEQYF.

On this clone itself: Other DNA sequences in the sample encode the same CDR3. J is TRBJ1-1 and V is TRBV28, with no clear D. The germline gives CDR1 MDHEN, CDR2 SYDVKM. The CDR3 has 13 residues. The ends were cut back, 4 bases at V and 8 bases at J, with 14 bases in the middle. In DNA form, the CDR3 reads TGTGCCAGCAGTTCCCAGGTTATCAACGAAGCTTTCTTT. This translates into CASSSQVINEAFF.

V gene TRBV5-1 combines with J gene TRBJ2-5; TRBD1 agrees at 7 bases. CDR3 length: 16 residues. The junction had 13 bases not matched to a gene; V was cut back by 4 bases and J by 4 bases. Looked up from germline, CDR1 is SGHRS and CDR2 is YFSETQ. CDR3 nucleotide sequence: TGCGCCAGCAGCCCGAACCCGACAGGGACGGGAGAGACCCAGTACTTC. This gives the protein CASSPNPTGTGETQYF.